This T cell receptor (beta chain) came from a study of cytomegalovirus exposure and HLA in healthy donors. Study-wide results and caveats: The study designated 160 or so TCR beta chains cytomegalovirus-associated. Trimming of TCR beta V- and J-genes showed a link, identified in a later analysis, to a missense DCLRE1C variant. Accurate prediction of most subjects' HLA-A and HLA-B alleles from TCR beta sequences was reported.

Primers: 60 Vbeta forward and 13 Jbeta reverse. Clones were sequenced by immunoSEQ multiplex PCR, and TCRdb holds only the in-frame ones, with some missing. The data hold over 100,000 clones, with 73% observed a single time. Germline V gene lookup returns CDR1 SGHTA and CDR2 FQGNSA. This CDR3 region has 13 residues. V was shortened by 1 base and J by 11 bases, with 9 bases between the two germline ends. Remarks on this clone: Antigen: not known.

Sequencing was done on a sample of PBMCs. The origin of this receptor is a man aged 40-49 years in good health and CMV-seronegative. The gene calls are TRBV7-2 and TRBJ1-6; D perhaps matches TRBD1 (6 bases). The CDR3 nucleotides read TGTGCCAGCAGCTTAGGAAGGGACACACCCCTCCACTTT. Protein sequence: CASSLGRDTPLHF.